Below are 27 T cell receptor beta chains sequenced from a single sample in a study of identical twins listed by TCRdb under 2016. Library prep was done by 5' RACE. Instrument on record: Illumina HiSeq 2000. The raw public data were reprocessed by TCRdb itself: fastp quality trimming at Q25, MiXCR clonotype calling, in-frame beta chains only. Identical CDR3 protein sequences are pooled into one entry, listed with their most common genes and DNA. The sample includes approximately 500,000 distinct CDR3 sequences, with roughly 15% observed a single time. Of the sample, around 0.48% is held by the ten largest clones. The sample also formed part of further work on yellow fever vaccine responses in identical twins.

Sequencing input: CD4+ T cells sorted from blood. The receptors shown here come from a woman aged 18-30 years in good health.

The chain combines TRBV12-3 or TRBV12-4 with TRBJ2-1, with TRBD2 as a possible D gene (5 bases). The CDR3 consists of 13 residues. Trimming left V 8 bases short and J 2 bases short, with 10 bases between. CDR3: CASWRAAYNEQFF. As DNA, the CDR3 is TGTGCCAGCTGGCGGGCCGCCTACAATGAGCAGTTCTTC.

The rearrangement links TRBV6-5 to TRBJ2-3, with TRBD2 matching 7 bases. Germline V gene data show CDR1 as MNHEY and CDR2 as SVGAGI. The CDR3 length is 15 residues. Losses at the gene ends were 2 bases for V and 1 base for J; bases not matched to a gene: 3. The CDR3 loop reads CASSYEAGRTDTQYF. CDR3 nucleotides: TGTGCCAGCAGTTACGAAGCGGGACGCACAGATACGCAGTATTTT.

This clonotype was recorded a few times. CDR3 sequence: CASTRQGWTGELFF. The CDR3 DNA sequence: TGTGCCAGCACCCGACAGGGTTGGACCGGGGAGCTGTTTTTT. The genes are TRBV12-3 or TRBV12-4 and TRBJ2-2, with 7 bases aligning to TRBD1. V was pared by 7 bases and J by 5 bases, with 7 bases of the junction left unmatched. The CDR3 sequence is 14 residues long.

This chain links TRBV28 with TRBJ2-5; 7 nucleotides align to TRBD1. V trimming: 6 bases; J trimming: 7 bases; junction bases outside the gene matches: 5. This CDR3 has 12 residues. CDR1 is MDHEN and CDR2 is SYDVKM in the germline V gene. The CDR3 DNA sequence: TGTGCCAGCAGGACAGGGAGTGTGACCCAGTACTTC. Its protein product is CASRTGSVTQYF.

This chain connects TRBV24-1 to TRBJ2-1; D is possibly TRBD1 (7 bases). The germline V and J ends were trimmed by 3 bases and 5 bases, with 19 bases remaining between them. Germline V CDR1 and CDR2: KGHDR, SFDVKD. The CDR3 runs 17 residues. The CDR3 loop reads CATSDAPGQGGNNEQFF. In nucleotides, the CDR3 is TGTGCCACCAGTGATGCCCCCGGGCAGGGGGGTAACAATGAGCAGTTCTTC.

This chain joins TRBV6-2 or TRBV6-3 and TRBJ2-1; 8 bases are shared with TRBD1. Germline CDR1 MNHEY, CDR2 SVGEGT. The ends lost 6 bases at V and 7 bases at J; junction bases unmatched: 5. The CDR3 sequence is 13 residues long. CDR3 sequence: CASRSTGGNEQFF. DNA of the CDR3: TGTGCCAGCAGATCCACAGGGGGTAATGAGCAGTTCTTC.

V gene TRBV10-2 combines with J gene TRBJ2-5; tentative D call: TRBD2 (5 bases). Trimming took 10 bases from V and 3 from J, leaving 15 bases between them. CDR3 length equals 13 residues. Germline CDR1 reads WSHSY; CDR2 reads SAAADI. The CDR3 here is CATKVRGKETQYF. As DNA, the CDR3 is TGCGCCACCAAAGTACGGGGAAAAGAGACCCAGTACTTC.

This clonotype came up a few times. The chain uses TRBV20-1 and TRBJ2-1, with D possibly TRBD1 on 6 matching bases. The V and J ends lost 1 base and 0 bases respectively, with 19 bases between them. This CDR3 spans 18 amino acids. Per the germline V gene, CDR1 is DFQATT and CDR2 is SNEGSKA (reference sequence). The CDR3 region is CSARGSGRQDRSYNEQFF. In DNA, the CDR3 is TGCAGTGCTAGAGGGTCGGGGAGACAGGATCGCTCCTACAATGAGCAGTTCTTC.

V is TRBV6-5 and J is TRBJ2-2; D remains ambiguous. This CDR3 is 15 amino acids long. Germline CDR1 MNHEY, CDR2 SVGAGI. Trimming stripped 2 bases from V and 0 bases from J, with 7 bases between. CDR3 nucleotides: TGTGCCAGCAGTTACGAGGACGCGAACACCGGGGAGCTGTTTTTT. This gives the protein CASSYEDANTGELFF.

This clonotype was counted between two and nine times. The genes are TRBV29-1 and TRBJ1-1; D is undetermined. CDR1 and CDR2 (germline): SQVTM, ANQGSEA. Trimming removed 5 bases at V and 1 base at J, with 14 bases between. This CDR3 comprises 14 residues. The CDR3 spells CSVHSQERNTEAFF. The CDR3 DNA sequence: TGCAGCGTTCACAGCCAGGAGCGGAACACTGAAGCTTTCTTT.

The rearrangement joins TRBV16 to TRBJ2-1, with D hard to call. V lost 3 bases and J 8 bases, leaving 11 bases between the germline ends. CDR3 length equals 13 residues. The V gene's germline CDR1 is KGHSY and CDR2 FQNENV. CDR3 loop: CASSQRTADEQFF. Here the CDR3 DNA reads TGTGCCAGCAGCCAGCGGACGGCTGATGAGCAGTTCTTC.

This clonotype showed up just a few times. This rearrangement joins TRBV5-1 to TRBJ2-3; 8 bases agree with TRBD2. The CDR3 consists of 15 residues. Looked up from germline, CDR1 is SGHRS and CDR2 is YFSETQ. The trim removed 3 bases at V and 2 bases at J, leaving 5 bases unmatched. CDR3 loop: CASSSGGKPTDTQYF. The CDR3 DNA follows: TGCGCCAGCAGCTCGGGAGGGAAACCCACAGATACGCAGTATTTT.

The chain joins TRBV6-1 to TRBJ2-1; a weak D match, TRBD2 (5 bases). The germline V and J ends were trimmed by 4 bases and 14 bases, with 12 bases remaining between them. From germline, CDR1 is MNHNS and CDR2 SASEGT. The CDR3 covers 11 residues. The CDR3 here is CASSAGFEKFF. The DNA for the CDR3 is TGTGCCAGCAGTGCGGGGTTCGAAAAGTTCTTC.

This clonotype was counted between two and nine times. The rearrangement joins TRBV7-9 to TRBJ2-1; 12 bases fit TRBD1. CDR1 is SEHNR and CDR2 is FQNEAQ in the germline V gene (reference sequence). The CDR3 runs to 15 residues. V gave up 3 bases and J gave up 8 bases; unmatched junction bases: 5. The CDR3 region has the DNA TGTGCCAGCAGCTTCTACCGGGACAGGGGGCATGAGCAGTTCTTC. Protein product: CASSFYRDRGHEQFF.

The CDR3 bases are TGTGCCAGCAGCCTCGGAGAGATAAGCACCGGGGAGCTGTTTTTT. Its protein product is CASSLGEISTGELFF. The V call is TRBV12-3 or TRBV12-4, the J call TRBJ2-2, with D unclear. The CDR3 length is 15 residues. V gave up 6 bases and J gave up 4 bases, with 15 bases separating them.

This clonotype has a handful of counts. The chain has TRBV10-2 and TRBJ1-2; D may be TRBD1 (6 bases). CDR1 WSHSY and CDR2 SAAADI come from the germline V gene. The ends were cut back, 3 bases at V and 3 bases at J, with 8 bases in the middle. The CDR3 covers 13 residues. The DNA of the CDR3 is TGCGCCAGCAGTGAAGGGGGGGACTATGGCTACACCTTC. This sequence encodes CASSEGGDYGYTF.

This rearrangement joins TRBV10-3 to TRBJ1-2, with D hard to call. Germline V CDR1 and CDR2: ENHRY, SYGVKD. This CDR3 is 13 amino acids long. The V end lost 10 bases, the J end lost 7 bases, and 19 bases lay between the germline ends. CDR3 protein: CATLVVAGSGYTF. In DNA, the CDR3 is TGTGCCACCTTGGTGGTAGCGGGGAGTGGCTACACCTTC.

This CDR3 is CASSSGGTRDGYTF. In DNA, the CDR3 is TGTGCCAGCAGTTCCGGGGGGACTAGGGATGGCTACACCTTC. V and J are TRBV12-3 or TRBV12-4 and TRBJ1-2; perhaps TRBD1 as D (5 bases). The CDR3 sequence is 14 residues long. With 4 bases removed from V and 6 bases from J, the gap between germline ends came to 15 bases.

The V call is TRBV7-2, the J call TRBJ2-5, with D possibly being TRBD2 (6 bases). The V end lost 6 bases, the J end lost 4 bases, and 15 bases lay between the germline ends. CDR1 and CDR2 (germline): SGHTA, FQGNSA. CDR3 length: 14 residues. CDR3 bases: TGTGCCAGCAGTCGACTAGTTTCAGGAGAGACCCAGTACTTC. This codes for CASSRLVSGETQYF. Full variable domain (missing parts from reference TRBV7-2 and TRBJ2-5): GAGVSQSPSNKVTEKGKDVELRCDPISGHTALYWYRQSLGQGLEFLIYFQGNSAPDKSGLPSDRFSAERTGGSVSTLTIQRTQQEDSAVYLCASSRLVSGETQYFGPGTRLLVL.

This clonotype was counted between two and nine times. The chain employs TRBV6-5 and TRBJ2-7, with 8 bases fitting TRBD1. V shed 4 bases and J 4 bases; nucleotides not matched to a gene: 9. The CDR3 length is 15 residues. The germline V gene has CDR1 MNHEY and CDR2 SVGAGI. The chain's CDR3 is CASSSLSQGAYEQYF. The CDR3, as DNA: TGTGCCAGCAGTTCCCTTTCGCAGGGGGCTTACGAGCAGTACTTC.

This clonotype was observed a handful of times. The chain's CDR3 is CASSDQDYYNEQFF. The DNA for the CDR3 is TGTGCCAGCAGCGACCAGGACTACTACAATGAGCAGTTCTTC. The gene calls are TRBV3-1 and TRBJ2-1; the D gene is possibly TRBD2 (6 bases). V gave up 5 bases and J gave up 3 bases, with 11 bases separating them. Germline V CDR1 and CDR2: LGHDT, YNNKEL (reference sequence). The CDR3 is 14 amino acids.

Only a few counts were recorded for this clonotype. The chain joins TRBV5-1 to TRBJ1-1, with D perhaps TRBD1 (5 bases). Germline CDR1 SGHRS, CDR2 YFSETQ. The CDR3 runs to 13 residues. Trimming took 0 bases from V and 8 from J, leaving 11 bases between them. CDR3 sequence: CASSLEQGREAFF. DNA for the CDR3: TGCGCCAGCAGCTTGGAGCAGGGAAGAGAAGCTTTCTTT.

The chain employs TRBV15 and TRBJ2-4; 7 bases align to TRBD1. The CDR3 length is 19 residues. Trimming cost V 9 bases and J 0 bases; bases outside gene matches: 20. Looked up from germline, CDR1 is LNHNV and CDR2 is YYDKDF (reference sequence). The CDR3 DNA sequence: TGTGCCACTACAGGCAGACAGGGACGGGATCCCGTAGCCAAAAACATTCAGTACTTC. Its translation is CATTGRQGRDPVAKNIQYF.

V usage is TRBV5-1 and J usage is TRBJ1-2; D possibly corresponds to TRBD1 (6 bases). CDR3 length: 13 amino acids. Germline V gene lookup returns CDR1 SGHRS and CDR2 YFSETQ. The V gene lost 3 bases and the J gene lost 3 bases, with 9 bases spanning the gap. This CDR3 is CASSSGGHYGYTF. The CDR3 DNA is TGCGCCAGCAGCTCGGGGGGCCACTATGGCTACACCTTC.

The CDR3 coding sequence is TGTGCCAGCAGGGTCTCCCTCGGGACTGCAAAAGGAGAGCAGTTCTTC. It codes for CASRVSLGTAKGEQFF. The genes are TRBV28 and TRBJ2-1, with D perhaps TRBD2 (6 bases). Germline V lookup: CDR1 MDHEN, CDR2 SYDVKM. This CDR3 is built from 16 residues. V lost 6 bases and J 10 bases, leaving 25 bases between the germline ends.

The chain joins TRBV28 to TRBJ2-4, with 7 nucleotides matching TRBD1. Germline V CDR1 and CDR2: MDHEN, SYDVKM. Trimming cost V 4 bases and J 1 base; bases outside gene matches: 4. The CDR3 sequence is 15 residues long. The CDR3 loop is CASSSRTGAKNIQYF. CDR3 DNA: TGTGCCAGCAGTTCCCGGACAGGCGCCAAAAACATTCAGTACTTC. The full variable domain, in which reference TRBV28 and TRBJ2-4 provide the parts outside the CDR3, is DVKVTQSSRYLVKRTGEKVFLECVQDMDHENMFWYRQDPGLGLRLIYFSYDVKMKEKGDIPEGYSVSREKKERFSLILESASTNQTSMYLCASSSRTGAKNIQYFGAGTRLSVL.

This clonotype was seen a handful of times. The rearrangement uses TRBV27 and TRBJ2-7; 7 bases line up with TRBD1. Germline assignment: CDR1 MNHEY and CDR2 SMNVEV (reference sequence). V gave up 5 bases and J gave up 3 bases; unmatched junction bases: 10. CDR3 length: 15 residues. The CDR3 loop is CASSPRQGWYYEQYF. In DNA, the CDR3 is TGTGCCAGCAGTCCACGACAGGGATGGTACTACGAGCAGTACTTC.